This TCR beta chain is from a study of blood T cell repertoires in COVID-19. At the level of the study: Sample material is recorded as cDNA or gDNA derived from T cells, B-cell-depleted T cells, or PBMCs.

Sequencing used immunoSEQ multiplex PCR; TCRdb keeps in-frame clones, though not all of them. This sample has about 210,000 clones, with around 84% found just once. Sequencing was done on a sample of peripheral blood. The clonotype originates from a man aged 45-65 years with active or convalescent COVID-19.

In DNA form, the CDR3 reads TGTGCCAGCAGTGAAGGGACAGGGGTCTACGAGCAGTACGTC. Residues: CASSEGTGVYEQYV. This chain links TRBV2 with TRBJ2-7; 9 nucleotides agree with TRBD1. V dropped 1 base and J dropped 3; count of bases not matched to a gene: 1. The CDR3 runs 14 residues. The V gene's germline CDR1 is SNHLY and CDR2 FYNNEI.